This is a list of T cell receptor beta chains from one sample in a study of cytomegalovirus exposure and HLA in healthy donors. The protocol was immunoSEQ multiplex PCR, while the TCRdb copy is restricted to in-frame clones and leaves out a portion. The profile covers over 150,000 clones, with around 88% appearing a single time and around 22% taken by the ten largest. The sequencing sample was made of PBMCs. The source of these receptors is a man aged 18 to 29 in good health and CMV-seropositive. Both conserved end residues are part of each CDR3. D genes are given only for firm matches. Clone size is stated in some rows and not others, as once, few, many or a class when expanded.

j_call | d_call | v_call | clone_size | cdr3_nt | cdr3_aa
TRBJ2-3 | . | TRBV4-3 | . | TGCGCCAGCAGCCGAGCCGTGAGGGAAGATACGCAGTATTTT | CASSRAVREDTQYF
TRBJ2-6 | . | TRBV5-8 | . | TGTGCCAGCAGCCACCACCTCGGCTCTGGGGCCAACGTCCTGACTTTC | CASSHHLGSGANVLTF
TRBJ2-7 | TRBD1 | TRBV5-1 | . | TGCGCCAGCAGCTCCTGGACAGGGACGGGCGAGCAGTACTTC | CASSSWTGTGEQYF
TRBJ2-2 | . | TRBV9 | . | TGTGCCAGCAGCGTCGTGGGCTACACCGGGGAGCTGTTTTTT | CASSVVGYTGELFF
TRBJ1-2 | TRBD1 | TRBV4-1 | . | TGCGCCAGCAGCCAAGATCTCAGGGGGGCCTCTAACTATGGCTACACCTTC | CASSQDLRGASNYGYTF
TRBJ2-1 | . | TRBV7-2 | . | TGTGCCAGCAGCTTCCCTGGACAATACAATGAGCAGTTCTTC | CASSFPGQYNEQFF
TRBJ2-3 | TRBD2 | TRBV7-9 | . | TGTGCCAGCAGCCGACGCCGGGGGGTAGAGACAGATACGCAGTATTTT | CASSRRRGVETDTQYF
TRBJ1-5 | . | TRBV27 | . | TGTGCCAGCAGTTTCCCTCAGGGTAGGAGCAATCAGCCCCAGCATTTT | CASSFPQGRSNQPQHF
TRBJ2-1 | TRBD2 | TRBV2 | . | TGTGCCAGCAGTGAAACTAGCGGCAAATACAATGAGCAGTTCTTC | CASSETSGKYNEQFF
TRBJ1-4 | . | TRBV27 | . | TGTGCCAGCAGCCTAATAGGGGGGGCTAATGAAAAACTGTTTTTT | CASSLIGGANEKLFF
TRBJ2-3 | TRBD1 | TRBV18 | once | TGTGCCAGCTCACGCCGACAGGGGACCACAGATACGCAGTATTTT | CASSRRQGTTDTQYF
TRBJ2-3 | TRBD1 | TRBV9 | . | TGTGCCAGCAGCCTAAGACAGGGGGGGAGCACAGATACGCAGTATTTT | CASSLRQGGSTDTQYF
TRBJ1-4 | TRBD1 | TRBV19 | few | TGTGCCAGTCGTCTTCCCGGGACAGCTAATGAAAAACTGTTTTTT | CASRLPGTANEKLFF
TRBJ1-1 | . | TRBV7-2 | . | TGTGCCAGCAGCCCGACAGCTCTGAACACTGAAGCTTTCTTT | CASSPTALNTEAFF
TRBJ1-2 | TRBD1 | TRBV9 | . | TGTGCCAGCAACCCCGGGACAGCCGATGGCTACACCTTC | CASNPGTADGYTF
TRBJ2-7 | . | TRBV7-9 | . | TGTGCCAGCAGCTTAGCCGCCCGGTATGGCGAGCAGTACTTC | CASSLAARYGEQYF
TRBJ2-2 | . | TRBV29-1 | . | TGCAGCGTCCAGGGGTCGAACACCGGGGAGCTGTTTTTT | CSVQGSNTGELFF
TRBJ2-7 | . | TRBV5-5 | . | TGTGCCAGCAGCTTGGATTATTTCTACGAGCAGTACTTC | CASSLDYFYEQYF
TRBJ2-3 | TRBD2 | TRBV20-1 | . | TGCAGTGCCAGCACGGGGGGTACGCAGTATTTT | CSASTGGTQYF
TRBJ1-1 | TRBD1 | TRBV30 | . | TGTGCCGGGAAAGACAGGGGATGGACTGAAGCTTTCTTT | CAGKDRGWTEAFF
TRBJ2-3 | . | TRBV7-6 | . | TGTGCCAGCAGTCCTCAAGCCATCGGCACAGATACGCAGTATTTT | CASSPQAIGTDTQYF
TRBJ2-7 | TRBD2 | TRBV18 | . | TGTGCCAGCTCACCACCAGGCCTAGCGGGGGGGCCCTACGAGCAGTACTTC | CASSPPGLAGGPYEQYF
TRBJ2-7 | TRBD1 | TRBV7-2 | . | TGTGCCAGCAGCGAGGACAGGGGCTACTACGAGCAGTACTTC | CASSEDRGYYEQYF
TRBJ2-7 | TRBD2 | TRBV6-5 | . | TGTGCCAGCAGGGGGCTAGCGGGGGGGCCGTACGAGCAGTACTTC | CASRGLAGGPYEQYF
TRBJ2-1 | . | TRBV25-1 | . | TGTGCCAGCAGTCTGAGCTCCTACAATGAGCAGTTCTTC | CASSLSSYNEQFF
TRBJ2-6 | . | TRBV9 | . | TGTGCCAGCACCACACAGGGACCCGGGGCCAACGTCCTGACTTTC | CASTTQGPGANVLTF
TRBJ2-1 | . | TRBV5-1 | . | TGCGCCAGCAGCTTCGACGCTAGTACGTCTACGCTGCAGTTCTTC | CASSFDASTSTLQFF
TRBJ2-1 | TRBD1 | TRBV5-5 | . | TGTGCCAGCAGCCCAGGGACAGGGGCCTACAATGAGCAGTTCTTC | CASSPGTGAYNEQFF
TRBJ2-2 | . | TRBV19 | . | TGTGCCAGTACCCCTCGGAGAAGTTTGGACACCGGGGAGCTGTTTTTT | CASTPRRSLDTGELFF
TRBJ1-5 | . | TRBV2 | . | TGTGCCAGCAGTGAAGGCGTTTGGCAGCCCCAGCATTTT | CASSEGVWQPQHF
TRBJ2-3 | . | TRBV4-2 | . | TGTGCCAGCAGCAAGGAGGGTACGCAGTATTTT | CASSKEGTQYF
TRBJ1-2 | . | TRBV7-2 | . | TGTGCCAGCAGCTTTTCCCGACCGGGCGGGTATGGCTACACCTTC | CASSFSRPGGYGYTF
TRBJ2-7 | . | TRBV7-2 | . | TGTGCCAGCAGCTCGGGACTGACCGTCTACGAGCAGTACTTC | CASSSGLTVYEQYF
TRBJ1-2 | . | TRBV6-5 | . | TGTGCCAGCAGTCTTTCCCCGACAGGAAACTATGGCTACACCTTC | CASSLSPTGNYGYTF
TRBJ2-5 | . | TRBV5-6 | once | TGTGCCAGCAGCTTGGTTGGGCCTCTAAAAGAGACCCAGTACTTC | CASSLVGPLKETQYF
TRBJ1-2 | TRBD1 | TRBV28 | . | TGTGCCAGCAGTCTCTCCCGACAGGGCACCTATGGCTACACCTTC | CASSLSRQGTYGYTF
TRBJ1-5 | TRBD1 | TRBV7-9 | . | TGTGCCAGCAGCTACGGACAGGTCAATCAGCCCCAGCATTTT | CASSYGQVNQPQHF
TRBJ1-1 | TRBD1 | TRBV5-1 | once | TGCGCCAGCAGCCTTACAGGGGGCATGGTGAACACTGAAGCTTTCTTT | CASSLTGGMVNTEAFF
TRBJ1-3 | . | TRBV4-2 | . | TGTGCCAGCAGCCAGGGAGCCTCTGGAAACACCATATATTTT | CASSQGASGNTIYF
TRBJ2-1 | . | TRBV18 | . | TGTGCCAGCTCCCCCGCTTTGGCAGCCTACAATGAGCAGTTCTTC | CASSPALAAYNEQFF
TRBJ2-7 | TRBD2 | TRBV7-3 | . | TGTGCCAGCAGCCACCGACTAGCGGGAGAGAACGAGCAGTACTTC | CASSHRLAGENEQYF
TRBJ2-1 | . | TRBV7-3 | . | TGTGCCAGCAGCCGGGTTCCAGGGGTGGGGGACAATGAGCAGTTCTTC | CASSRVPGVGDNEQFF
TRBJ1-1 | TRBD1 | TRBV13 | . | TGTGCCAGCAGCACCGGACAGGGGGCACCAAGGGCTTTCTTT | CASSTGQGAPRAFF
TRBJ2-1 | . | TRBV29-1 | . | TGCAGTTCCTCTTCTAGCTCCTACAATGAGCAGTTCTTC | CSSSSSSYNEQFF
TRBJ1-4 | . | TRBV15 | . | TGTGCCACCAGCAGGGGGCTGACTGAAAAACTGTTTTTT | CATSRGLTEKLFF
TRBJ2-6 | . | TRBV13 | . | TGTGCCAGCAGAAACACAGAATCCTCTGGGGCCAACGTCCTGACTTTC | CASRNTESSGANVLTF
TRBJ2-2 | . | TRBV29-1 | . | TGCAGCGCTCGTCCCCCCGGGAACACCGGGGAGCTGTTTTTT | CSARPPGNTGELFF
TRBJ1-3 | . | TRBV10-3 | . | TGTGCCGTCAGCAGCTCTGGAAACACCATATATTTT | CAVSSSGNTIYF